The subject of this entry is one T cell receptor (beta chain). Vbeta (60) and Jbeta (13) primers were used in the PCR. Clones were read by immunoSEQ multiplex PCR, and TCRdb kept only the in-frame ones, dropping some. The sample records some 140,000 clones, about three quarters being singletons. This sample was included in a study of cytomegalovirus exposure and HLA in healthy donors. Germline values: CDR1 MNHNS, CDR2 SASEGT. The CDR3 has 15 amino acids. With 7 bases clipped from V and 0 bases from J, the junction kept 9 bases outside the gene matches. Sequencing was done on a sample of PBMCs. V gene TRBV6-1 combines with J gene TRBJ2-7; TRBD1 agrees at 7 bases. This TCR derives from a male donor in good health and CMV-seropositive. The CDR3 bases are TGTGCCAGCACCGCAGGGGGTACCAACTCCTACGAGCAGTACTTC. Encoded protein: CASTAGGTNSYEQYF.